Below are 3 T cell receptor beta chains sequenced from a single sample in a study of cytomegalovirus exposure and HLA in healthy donors. The PCR contained 60 Vbeta and 13 Jbeta primers. The repertoire was sequenced with immunoSEQ multiplex PCR; TCRdb's copy has only in-frame clones and lacks some. Among 100,000 to 120,000 clones, approximately 80% were seen once, and the ten largest hold 2.5% to 3%. Sequenced input: PBMCs. These receptors were taken from a woman aged 60-75 years in good health and CMV-seropositive.

The rearrangement uses TRBV5-1 and TRBJ2-5; D is possibly TRBD2 (5 bases). The CDR3 has 14 amino acids. CDR1 SGHRS and CDR2 YFSETQ come from the germline V gene. V lost 0 bases and J 3 bases, leaving 9 bases between the germline ends. The CDR3 reads CASSLGSGEETQYF. DNA of the CDR3: TGCGCCAGCAGCTTGGGGTCCGGGGAAGAGACCCAGTACTTC.

The chain recombines TRBV28 with TRBJ2-7; maybe TRBD2 (5 bases). The germline V gene has CDR1 MDHEN and CDR2 SYDVKM. The germline V and J ends were trimmed by 5 bases and 2 bases, with 10 bases remaining between them. The CDR3 is 13 residues long. CDR3 sequence: CASSQTIPYEQYF. The CDR3, as DNA: TGTGCCAGCAGTCAGACTATCCCCTACGAGCAGTACTTC.

The rearrangement links TRBV11-2 to TRBJ2-7, with 7 positions matching TRBD2. The junction had 4 bases not matched to a gene; V was cut back by 5 bases and J by 0 bases. CDR3 length equals 14 residues. Per the germline V gene, CDR1 is SGHAT and CDR2 is FQNNGV. The CDR3 here is CASSARGSSYEQYF. For the CDR3, the DNA is TGTGCCAGCAGCGCGCGGGGGTCCTCCTACGAGCAGTACTTC.